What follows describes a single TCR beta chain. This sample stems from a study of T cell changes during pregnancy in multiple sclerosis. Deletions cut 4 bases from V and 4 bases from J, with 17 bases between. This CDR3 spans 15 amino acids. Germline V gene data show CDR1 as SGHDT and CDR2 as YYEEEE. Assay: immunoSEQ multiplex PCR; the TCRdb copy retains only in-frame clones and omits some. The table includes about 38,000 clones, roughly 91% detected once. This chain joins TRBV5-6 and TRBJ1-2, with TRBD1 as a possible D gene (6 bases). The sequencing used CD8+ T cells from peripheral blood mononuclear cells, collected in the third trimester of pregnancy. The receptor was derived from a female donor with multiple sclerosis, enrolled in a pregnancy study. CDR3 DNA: TGTGCCAGCAGCAGGGGGACCGGGACCTTCTATGGCTACACCTTC. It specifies CASSRGTGTFYGYTF.